This TCR beta chain appears in the sequencing data of a study of T cells in Graves' hyperthyroidism and ophthalmopathy. Study as a whole: Any treatment followed the collection of peripheral blood at initial diagnosis.

Authors of the study amplified TCR beta CDR3 regions from RNA transcripts. The HTBI primer set drove a first-round RT-PCR of the TCR CDR3. A single record per CDR3 protein comes from TCRdb applying MiXCR to the multiplex PCR reads. The table shows around 560,000 distinct CDR3 sequences, with 16% occurring only once. Uncontrolled infection, other autoimmune disease, pregnancy and lactation each barred patients from inclusion. Each diagnosis drew on symptoms, thyroxine, TRAb, thyroid ultrasound and orbital computed tomography findings. This clonotype turned up a few times. The TCR sequence derives from a woman aged 18-29 years with Graves' hyperthyroidism. Sequencing was performed on blood.

This CDR3 is CASSYGGRSNQPQHF. The CDR3 DNA sequence: TGTGCCAGCAGTTACGGGGGGCGAAGCAATCAGCCCCAGCATTTT. The chain has TRBV6-5 and TRBJ1-5, with D possibly TRBD1 on 6 matching bases. The V end was cut by 2 bases, the J end by 1 base, with 9 bases between. CDR3 length: 15 amino acids. CDR1 and CDR2 from the germline V gene are MNHEY and SVGAGI.